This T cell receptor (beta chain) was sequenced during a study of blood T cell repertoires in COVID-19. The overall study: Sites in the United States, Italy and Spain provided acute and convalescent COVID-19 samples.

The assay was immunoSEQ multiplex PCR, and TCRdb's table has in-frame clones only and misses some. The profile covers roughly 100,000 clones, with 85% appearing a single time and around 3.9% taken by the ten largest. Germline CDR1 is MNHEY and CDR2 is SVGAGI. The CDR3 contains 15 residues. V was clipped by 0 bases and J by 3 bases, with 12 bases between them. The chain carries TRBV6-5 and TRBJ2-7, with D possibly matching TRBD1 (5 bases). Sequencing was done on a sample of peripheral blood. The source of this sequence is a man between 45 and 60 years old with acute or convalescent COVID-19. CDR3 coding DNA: TGTGCCAGCAGTTACTCAGGAGCAGGGAACTACGAGCAGTACTTC. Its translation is CASSYSGAGNYEQYF.